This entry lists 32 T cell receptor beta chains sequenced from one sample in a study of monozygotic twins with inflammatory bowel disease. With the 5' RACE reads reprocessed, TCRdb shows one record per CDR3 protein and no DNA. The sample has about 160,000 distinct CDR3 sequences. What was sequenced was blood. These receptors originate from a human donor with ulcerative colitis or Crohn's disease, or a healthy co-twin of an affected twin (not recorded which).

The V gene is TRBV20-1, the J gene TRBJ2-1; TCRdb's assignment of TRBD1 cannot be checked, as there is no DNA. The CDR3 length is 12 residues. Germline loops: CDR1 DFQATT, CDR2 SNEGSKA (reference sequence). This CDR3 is CSANRRYNEQFF.

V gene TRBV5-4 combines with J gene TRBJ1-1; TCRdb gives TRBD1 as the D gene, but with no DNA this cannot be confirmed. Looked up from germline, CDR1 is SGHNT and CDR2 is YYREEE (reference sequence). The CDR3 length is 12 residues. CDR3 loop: CASSFRDTEAFF.

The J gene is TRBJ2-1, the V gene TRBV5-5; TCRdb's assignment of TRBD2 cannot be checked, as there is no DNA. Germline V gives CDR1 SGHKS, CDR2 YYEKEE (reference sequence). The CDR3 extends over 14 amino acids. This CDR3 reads CASSLGQQYNEQFF.

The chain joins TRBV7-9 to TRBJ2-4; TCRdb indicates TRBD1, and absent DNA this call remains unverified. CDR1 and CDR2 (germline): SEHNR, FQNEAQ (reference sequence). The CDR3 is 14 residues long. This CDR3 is CASTPGQGVGIQYF.

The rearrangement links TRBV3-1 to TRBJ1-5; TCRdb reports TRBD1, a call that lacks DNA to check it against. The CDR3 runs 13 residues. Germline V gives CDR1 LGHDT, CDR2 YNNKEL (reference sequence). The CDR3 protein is CASSASPGQPQHF.

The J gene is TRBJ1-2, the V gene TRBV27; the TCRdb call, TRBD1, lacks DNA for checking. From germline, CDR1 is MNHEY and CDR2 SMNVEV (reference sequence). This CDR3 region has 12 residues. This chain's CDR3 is CASSPDRDGYTF.

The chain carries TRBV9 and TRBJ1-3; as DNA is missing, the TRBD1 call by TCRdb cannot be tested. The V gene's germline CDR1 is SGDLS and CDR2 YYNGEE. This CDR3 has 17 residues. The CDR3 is CASSVRGSLSSGNTIYF.

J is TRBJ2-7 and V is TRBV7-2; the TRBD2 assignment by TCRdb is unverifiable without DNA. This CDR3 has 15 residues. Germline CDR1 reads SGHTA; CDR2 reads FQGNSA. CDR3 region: CASSSGSGRGYEQYF.

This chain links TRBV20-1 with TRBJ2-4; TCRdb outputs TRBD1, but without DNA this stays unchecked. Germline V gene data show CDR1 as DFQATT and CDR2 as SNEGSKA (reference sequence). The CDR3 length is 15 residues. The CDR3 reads CSARVEGVGGWIQYF.

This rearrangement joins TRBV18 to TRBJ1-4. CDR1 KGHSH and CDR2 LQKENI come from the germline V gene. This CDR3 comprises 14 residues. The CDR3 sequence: CASSPGWANEKLFF.

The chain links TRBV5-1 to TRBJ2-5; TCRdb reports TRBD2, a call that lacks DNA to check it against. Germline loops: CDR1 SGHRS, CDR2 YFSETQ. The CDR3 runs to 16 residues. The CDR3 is CASSSDGLAGEETQYF.

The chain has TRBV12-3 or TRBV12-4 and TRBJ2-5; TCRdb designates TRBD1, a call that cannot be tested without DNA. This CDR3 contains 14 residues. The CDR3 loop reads CASSPPTYQETQYF.

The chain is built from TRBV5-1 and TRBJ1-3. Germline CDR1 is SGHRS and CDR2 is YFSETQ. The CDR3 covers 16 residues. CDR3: CASSLEAAVSGNTIYF.

The CDR3 region is CASSPPWGPDRRNTEAFF. The chain uses TRBV12-3 or TRBV12-4 and TRBJ1-1; the TCRdb call, TRBD1, lacks DNA for checking. The CDR3 extends over 18 amino acids.

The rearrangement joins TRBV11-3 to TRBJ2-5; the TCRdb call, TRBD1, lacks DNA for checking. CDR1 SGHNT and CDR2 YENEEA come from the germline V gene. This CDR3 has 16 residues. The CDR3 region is CASSTGQGASGETQYF. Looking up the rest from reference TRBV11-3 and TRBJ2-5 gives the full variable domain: EAGVVQSPRYKIIEKKQPVAFWCNPISGHNTLYWYLQNLGQGPELLIRYENEEAVDDSQLPKDRFSAERLKGVDSTLKIQPAELGDSAVYLCASSTGQGASGETQYFGPGTRLLVL.

CDR3: CASTASRGGTDTQYF. V usage is TRBV11-2 and J usage is TRBJ2-3; TCRdb's assignment of TRBD1 cannot be checked, as there is no DNA. CDR3 size: 15 residues. In germline, CDR1 is SGHAT, CDR2 FQNNGV.

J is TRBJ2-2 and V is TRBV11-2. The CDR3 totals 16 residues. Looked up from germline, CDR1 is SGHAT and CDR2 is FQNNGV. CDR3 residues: CASSLIVGENTGELFF.

The chain's CDR3 is CSAMAQDRATGELFF. The chain uses TRBV20-1 and TRBJ2-2; with no DNA, the TCRdb D assignment of TRBD1 cannot be verified. This CDR3 contains 15 residues. Per the germline V gene, CDR1 is DFQATT and CDR2 is SNEGSKA (reference sequence).

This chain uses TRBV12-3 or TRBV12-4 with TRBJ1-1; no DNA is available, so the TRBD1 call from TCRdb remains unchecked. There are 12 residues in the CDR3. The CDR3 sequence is CASTREVGEAFF.

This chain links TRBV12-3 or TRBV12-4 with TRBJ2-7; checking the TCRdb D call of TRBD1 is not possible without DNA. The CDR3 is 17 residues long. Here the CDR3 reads CASSSHQGAGGFYEQYF.

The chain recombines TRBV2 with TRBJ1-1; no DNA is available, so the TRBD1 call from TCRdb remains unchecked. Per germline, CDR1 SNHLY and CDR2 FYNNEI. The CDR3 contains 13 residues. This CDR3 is CASNTDRDTEAFF.

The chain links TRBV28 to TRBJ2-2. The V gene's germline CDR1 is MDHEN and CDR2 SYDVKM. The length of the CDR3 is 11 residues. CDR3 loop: CASSWTGELFF.

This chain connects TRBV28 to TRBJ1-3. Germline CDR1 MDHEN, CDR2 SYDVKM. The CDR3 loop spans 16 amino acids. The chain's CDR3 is CASSLSQEGTGNTIYF. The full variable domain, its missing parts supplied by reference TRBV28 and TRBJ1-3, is DVKVTQSSRYLVKRTGEKVFLECVQDMDHENMFWYRQDPGLGLRLIYFSYDVKMKEKGDIPEGYSVSREKKERFSLILESASTNQTSMYLCASSLSQEGTGNTIYFGEGSWLTVV.

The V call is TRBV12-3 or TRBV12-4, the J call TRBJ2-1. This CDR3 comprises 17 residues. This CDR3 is CASSLALDLAPYNEQFF.

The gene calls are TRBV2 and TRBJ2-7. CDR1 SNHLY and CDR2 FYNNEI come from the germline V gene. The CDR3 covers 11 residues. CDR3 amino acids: CASREIYEQYF.

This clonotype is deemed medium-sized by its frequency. The CDR3 region is CASSYGTGETGELFF. The chain uses TRBV6-5 and TRBJ2-2; TCRdb returns TRBD1, unconfirmable since there is no DNA. The CDR3 has 15 residues. Germline V gene sequence: CDR1 MNHEY, CDR2 SVGAGI.

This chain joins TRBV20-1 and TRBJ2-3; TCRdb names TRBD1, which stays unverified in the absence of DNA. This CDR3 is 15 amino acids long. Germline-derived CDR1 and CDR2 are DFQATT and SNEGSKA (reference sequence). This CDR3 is CSARDRALGTDTQYF.

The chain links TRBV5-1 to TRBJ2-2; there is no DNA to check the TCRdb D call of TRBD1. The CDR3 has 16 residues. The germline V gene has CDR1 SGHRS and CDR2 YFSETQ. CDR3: CASSVRQGGDTGELFF.

The CDR3 is CASTYRQGGNSPLHF. The chain links TRBV3-1 to TRBJ1-6; TCRdb lists TRBD1, though no DNA is available to test this call. The CDR3 is 15 residues long. Germline CDR1 reads LGHDT; CDR2 reads YNNKEL (reference sequence). The variable domain in full, with the rest retrieved from reference TRBV3-1 and TRBJ1-6, is DTAVSQTPKYLVTQMGNDKSIKCEQNLGHDTMYWYKQDSKKFLKIMFSYNNKELIINETVPNRFSPKSPDKAHLNLHINSLELGDSAVYFCASTYRQGGNSPLHFGNGTRLTVT.

CDR3 amino acids: CASSIGRQSEAFF. This chain links TRBV19 with TRBJ1-1; TCRdb gives TRBD1 as the D gene, but with no DNA this cannot be confirmed. Per the germline V gene, CDR1 is LNHDA and CDR2 is SQIVND (reference sequence). This CDR3 region has 13 residues.

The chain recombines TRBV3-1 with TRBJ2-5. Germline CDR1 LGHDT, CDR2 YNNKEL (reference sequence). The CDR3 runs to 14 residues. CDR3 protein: CASSQVGTQETQYF.

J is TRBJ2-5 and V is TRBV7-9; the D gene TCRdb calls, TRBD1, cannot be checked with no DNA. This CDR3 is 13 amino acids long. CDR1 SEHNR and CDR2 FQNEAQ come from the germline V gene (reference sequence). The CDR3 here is CASSYQGGETQYF.